The clone carrying this TCR beta chain was counted between two and nine times. What it binds is unknown. The sample originates from a study of blood T cells in healthy people across ages. The study, taken as a whole, reports: Donor CMV infection status was unknown, possibly confounding age-related changes in expanded clonotypes.

CDR1 and CDR2 (germline): SQVTM, ANQGSEA. Trimming pared 2 bases from V and 3 bases from J, leaving 6 bases between. The CDR3 extends over 12 amino acids. Combining a sample-barcoded 5' primer with a J-beta primer mix, a second PCR ran for 7 to 11 cycles. TCRdb re-derived calls from the 5' RACE reads in MiXCR, one entry per CDR3 protein. There are a few hundred thousand distinct CDR3 sequences in the sample; about 25% occur only once, and roughly 18% lies in the top ten. This sequence was found in a woman aged 70-85 years in good health. The chain joins TRBV29-1 to TRBJ2-3; perhaps TRBD1 as D (6 bases). The specimen was blood. The CDR3 coding sequence is TGCAGCGTTGAAACAGGGACAGATACGCAGTATTTT. This codes for CSVETGTDTQYF.